Given below is one T cell receptor beta chain in context. CD8+CD57+ cell expansion, shown by flow cytometry, had occurred in the patients selected for sequencing. This entry comes from a study of CD8+CD57+ T cells in acquired aplastic anemia. Profiling of TCR beta VDJ combinations and CDR3 sequences used genomic DNA as template. TCRdb analysed the reads with MiXCR anew, one entry per CDR3 protein. The sample comprises 200,000 or so distinct CDR3 sequences, less than 60% of which are singletons, and just under 20% rests with the top ten. The V end lost 1 base, the J end lost 4 bases, and 6 bases lay between the germline ends. Germline CDR1 and CDR2: SNHLY and FYNNEI. The CDR3 contains 13 residues.

The origin of this receptor is a human donor with aplastic anemia. The chain carries TRBV2 and TRBJ2-3, with a weak D call TRBD2 (6 bases). The sample consisted of sorted CD4+, CD8+, or CD8+CD57+ T cells (not recorded which) from PBMCs. For the CDR3, the DNA is TGTGCCAGCAGTGAAGGGGGGGCAGATACGCAGTATTTT. As protein: CASSEGGADTQYF.